This TCR beta chain derives from a study of CD8+ T cells in alopecia areata. Study context: Oral tofacitinib (5 to 10 mg twice daily) was administered to treated patients. Study-level results: Higher clonality was seen in lesional scalp than in normal scalp, especially in alopecia totalis/universalis. With one nonresponder, baseline CD8+ expansion's link to response remains uncertain.

Turning to this clone: Antigen unknown.

RNA was extracted and reverse transcribed into cDNA as the sequencing template. TCRdb's table, derived via immunoSEQ multiplex PCR, lists solely in-frame clones and lacks some. Of about 190,000 clones in the sample, 50% to 60% were seen once. Treatment in this sample: oral pan-JAK inhibitor, 5-10 mg twice daily. CDR1 MGHRA and CDR2 YSYEKL come from the germline V gene. The CDR3 has 14 amino acids. Trimming pared 1 base from V and 3 bases from J, leaving 6 bases between. The starting material was CD4+ T cells sorted from blood, obtained at week 4, from a patient treated with tofacitinib. This chain uses TRBV4-1 with TRBJ2-2; D remains ambiguous. The TCR comes from a human donor with alopecia areata. The CDR3 sequence is CASSQVRYTGELFF. The DNA for the CDR3 is TGCGCCAGCAGCCAAGTGAGATACACCGGGGAGCTGTTTTTT.